This T cell receptor beta chain was sequenced in a study of OX40 agonist ivuxolimab in advanced cancers. Turning to the study itself: Patients received the agonistic anti-OX40 (CD134) antibody ivuxolimab.

On this clone itself: Antigen specificity is unknown.

The investigators sampled blood at baseline, at cycle 4 day 1, and at cycle 7 day 1. The CDR3 length is 14 residues. V was clipped by 7 bases and J by 3 bases; unmatched bases: 3. From germline, CDR1 is SEHNR and CDR2 FQNEAQ (reference sequence). Assay: immunoSEQ multiplex PCR; the TCRdb copy retains only in-frame clones and omits some. This table has around 20,000 clones, roughly 90% appearing once. Regarding the study as a whole: It was not determined which antigens were specifically recognized by the peripheral T cells that had undergone clonal expansion.

This receptor was identified in an adult with an advanced solid tumor such as melanoma, head and neck, liver or kidney cancer. The chain carries TRBV7-9 and TRBJ2-1; 10 bases line up with TRBD2. The sequencing here drew on CD4+ or CD8+ T cells sorted from blood, taken in a trial of the OX40 agonist ivuxolimab. CDR3 DNA: TGTGCCAGCAAAGCGGGAGGGCTCTACAATGAGCAGTTCTTC. Translated: CASKAGGLYNEQFF.